The clone carrying this TCR beta chain occurred many times. Its target is not known. The CDR3 extends 3 residues past the end of the read, so its final part is completed from the germline J gene. This sample stems from a study of T cell clonality in common variable immunodeficiency. General study results and limits: Compared with controls, CVID subjects had fewer shared TCRbeta clones. Fewer deletions and N-nucleotide insertions were reportedly seen in common variable immunodeficiency TCR beta sequences.

Method: immunoSEQ multiplex PCR; TCRdb's copy keeps in-frame clones and lacks some. There are roughly 33,000 clones in the sample, none observed a single time. V shed 10 bases and J shed 0 bases, with 12 bases lying between them. CDR1 is KGHSH, CDR2 LQKENI, per germline. The CDR3 covers 13 residues. The chain employs TRBV18 and TRBJ1-1; D call uncertain. The receptor was isolated from a human donor with common variable immunodeficiency. Material: peripheral blood mononuclear cells. Here the CDR3 reads CATLSTMNTEAFF. The sequenced part of the CDR3 DNA is TGTGCCACCCTCAGTACTATGAACACTGAA.